The rows below give T cell receptor beta chains drawn from one sample of a study of blood T cell repertoires in COVID-19. Sequencing was performed with immunoSEQ multiplex PCR; in TCRdb, only in-frame clones are kept and a portion is missing. The sample consists of 310,000 or so clones, around 91% of them appearing once. Sequencing was done on a sample of PBMCs or T cells enriched from blood (not recorded which). The source of these receptors is a young woman with acute COVID-19. CDR3s include the opening cysteine and the closing phenylalanine or tryptophan.

V gene	J gene	CDR3 protein
TRBV3-1/TRBV3-2	TRBJ2-7	CASSQRGTGPAEQYF
TRBV28	TRBJ2-1	CASSYRQYYYNEQFF
TRBV27	TRBJ1-5	CASSLRPGSNQPQHF
TRBV5-1	TRBJ2-7	CASMTGNEQYF
TRBV7-9	TRBJ2-5	CASSPAAEEETQYF
TRBV5-4	TRBJ1-3	CASSPTASSGNTIYF
TRBV7-3	TRBJ1-1	CASRGGGQGLNTEAFF
TRBV6-5	TRBJ1-1	CASRADDRANTEAFF
TRBV27	TRBJ1-5	CASSLSFRGRQPQHF
TRBV12-3/TRBV12-4	TRBJ1-5	CASSRGGRQPQHF
TRBV6-5	TRBJ2-7	CASSSDRGAHEQYF
TRBV7-8	TRBJ2-1	CASSLAPDRGPNDEQFF
TRBV28	TRBJ1-1	CASLSGQVNTEAFF
TRBV2	TRBJ1-2	CASSEDGTNYGYTF
TRBV4-2	TRBJ1-1	CASSQEPDRLNTEAFF
TRBV12-5	TRBJ2-1	CASGSGTGVGNEQFF
TRBV5-1	TRBJ1-2	CASSGTGIGYGYTF
TRBV28	TRBJ1-5	CASGTKGGVKPQHF
TRBV18	TRBJ1-2	CASSPLQGADYGYTF
TRBV6-2/TRBV6-3	TRBJ2-7	CASSYGGPLSYEQYF
TRBV5-4	TRBJ2-3	CASSFRQASTDTQYF
TRBV20-1	TRBJ2-7	CSASASGSYEQYF
TRBV30	TRBJ1-4	CAWSFQGGNEKLFF
TRBV11-1	TRBJ2-7	CASSLGAGGPYEQYF
TRBV4-1	TRBJ2-2	CASSHLRDRGQGLFF
TRBV5-1	TRBJ2-7	CASSLGTLQYF
TRBV27	TRBJ1-2	CASRSIDRGGYTF
TRBV27	TRBJ1-2	CASSFDRTGRYGYTF
TRBV5-8	TRBJ2-5	CASSPDATGWGETQYF
TRBV19	TRBJ2-2	CASNLGQGFAGELFF
TRBV2	TRBJ1-2	CASRNQATGGGYTF
TRBV11-2	TRBJ2-1	CASSFPSGQVEQFF
TRBV28	TRBJ1-1	CASSSITGDWNTEAFF
TRBV5-6	TRBJ2-1	CASSLAGGFSYNEQFF
TRBV13	TRBJ1-1	CASRRQGATEAFF
TRBV11-2	TRBJ1-1	CASSPLGREYTEAFF
TRBV19	TRBJ1-2	CASRDSNYGYTF
TRBV6-5	TRBJ1-5	CASSQHTGYQPQHF
TRBV30	TRBJ1-6	CAWDRGISPLHF
TRBV10-1	TRBJ2-7	CASSEPGGSDGHYEQYF
TRBV20-1	TRBJ2-3	CSASKVDSTDTQYF
TRBV29-1	TRBJ2-7	CSVEGLAGAREQYF
TRBV6-5	TRBJ2-5	CASSYVTGAGETQYF
TRBV6-2/TRBV6-3	TRBJ1-5	CASSDTGHSNQPQHF
TRBV5-1	TRBJ2-2	CASNVRLAGGVTGELFF
TRBV18	TRBJ1-1	CASSPPGKGASTEAFF
TRBV4-2	TRBJ2-5	CASSQEEPGQGQETQYF
TRBV19	TRBJ1-3	CASSDNTDRHTIYF
TRBV25-1	TRBJ2-2	CASTNHGTAISGELFF
TRBV30	TRBJ2-1	CAWAIAGGPYEQFF
TRBV9	TRBJ2-3	CASSRDNQDTQYF